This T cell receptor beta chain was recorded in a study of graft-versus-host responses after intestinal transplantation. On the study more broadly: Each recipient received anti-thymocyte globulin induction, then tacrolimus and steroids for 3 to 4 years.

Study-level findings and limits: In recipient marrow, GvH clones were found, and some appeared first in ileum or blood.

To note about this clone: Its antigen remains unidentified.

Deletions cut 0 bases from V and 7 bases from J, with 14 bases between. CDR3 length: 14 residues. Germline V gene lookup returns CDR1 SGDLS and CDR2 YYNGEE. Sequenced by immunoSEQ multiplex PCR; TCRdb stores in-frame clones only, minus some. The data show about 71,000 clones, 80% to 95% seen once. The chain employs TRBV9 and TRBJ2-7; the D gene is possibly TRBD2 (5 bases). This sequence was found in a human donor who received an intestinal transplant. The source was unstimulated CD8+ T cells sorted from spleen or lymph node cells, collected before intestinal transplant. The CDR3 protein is CASSVGSEGREQYF. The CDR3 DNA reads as TGTGCCAGCAGCGTAGGGTCCGAGGGAAGGGAGCAGTACTTC.